This T cell receptor (beta chain) was recorded in a study of PD-1 blockade in classical Hodgkin lymphoma. Study-wide context: Patients were administered nivolumab (3 mg/kg intravenously) every 2 weeks.

A remark on this clone: What it binds is unknown.

The time point is: cycle 4 day 1 (C4D1), after six to seven weeks of nivolumab. Patients all relapsed after autologous stem cell transplantation, and there was variation in brentuximab vedotin exposure. Overall study findings and caveats: As was reported, newly diagnosed patients showed lower baseline TCR diversity than healthy donors did.

CDR3 length equals 15 residues. In germline, CDR1 is SGHTA, CDR2 FQGTGA. V lost 5 bases to trimming and J lost 4 bases; unmatched junction nucleotides: 5. Sequencing used immunoSEQ multiplex PCR; TCRdb keeps in-frame clones, though not all of them. In the table there are over 80,000 clones, roughly 78% of which are singletons. The clonotype originates from a human donor with classical Hodgkin lymphoma. The sample consisted of peripheral blood mononuclear cells (PBMCs), taken before the fourth cycle of nivolumab. The V and J genes are TRBV7-3 and TRBJ2-1; 10 bases fit TRBD1. This CDR3 reads CASSQDRGLYNEQFF. As DNA, the CDR3 is TGTGCCAGCAGCCAGGACAGGGGGTTATACAATGAGCAGTTCTTC. The variable domain in full, with the rest retrieved from reference TRBV7-3 and TRBJ2-1, is GAGVSQTPSNKVTEKGKYVELRCDPISGHTALYWYRQSLGQGPEFLIYFQGTGAADDSGLPNDRFFAVRPEGSVSTLKIQRTERGDSAVYLCASSQDRGLYNEQFFGPGTRLTVL.